The TCR beta chain described here comes from a study of CD8 T cells in ankylosing spondylitis. Study-level results: Several of the motif variants were reported before in synovial fluid and blood from reactive arthritis. Researchers reportedly found disease-linked clones significantly enriched in matched ankylosing spondylitis synovial fluid. What seemed typical of ankylosing spondylitis blood was a TCR beta motif built from roughly eight highly homologous variants.

This clonotype was counted ten times or more. What it recognizes is unknown. Quantitative 5'-RACE with molecular barcodes was used to make the TCR beta libraries. From the 5' RACE reads, TCRdb called clonotypes with MiXCR, one entry per CDR3 protein. The sample yields 450,000 to 550,000 distinct CDR3 sequences, approximately 5.3% seen once. The sample taken for sequencing was blood, either unsorted or a sorted T cell fraction (not recorded which). The TCR sequence derives from a male donor with ankylosing spondylitis.

This CDR3 reads CSVNRGLRNEQFF. The CDR3 coding sequence is TGCAGCGTAAACAGGGGGCTAAGAAATGAGCAGTTCTTC. The J gene is TRBJ2-1, the V gene TRBV29-1; the match to TRBD1 covers 9 bases. Germline CDR1 SQVTM, CDR2 ANQGSEA. The V gene end was trimmed by 6 bases and the J gene end by 7 bases; junction bases not matched to a gene: 7. The CDR3 covers 13 residues.